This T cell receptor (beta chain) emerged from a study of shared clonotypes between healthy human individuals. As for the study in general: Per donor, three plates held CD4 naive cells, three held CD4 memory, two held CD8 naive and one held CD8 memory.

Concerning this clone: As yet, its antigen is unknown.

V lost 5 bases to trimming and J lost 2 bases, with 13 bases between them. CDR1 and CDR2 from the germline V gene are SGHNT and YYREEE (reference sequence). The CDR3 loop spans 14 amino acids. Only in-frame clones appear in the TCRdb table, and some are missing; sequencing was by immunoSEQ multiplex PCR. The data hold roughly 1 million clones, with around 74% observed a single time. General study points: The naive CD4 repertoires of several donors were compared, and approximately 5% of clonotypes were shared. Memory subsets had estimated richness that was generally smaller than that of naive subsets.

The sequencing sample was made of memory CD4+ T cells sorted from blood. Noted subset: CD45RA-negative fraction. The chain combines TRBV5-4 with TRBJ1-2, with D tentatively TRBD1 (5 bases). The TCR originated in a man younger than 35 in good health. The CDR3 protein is CASSYGRGNYGYTF. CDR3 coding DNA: TGTGCCAGCAGTTACGGTCGGGGGAACTATGGCTACACCTTC. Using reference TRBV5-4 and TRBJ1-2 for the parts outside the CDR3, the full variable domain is ETGVTQSPTHLIKTRGQQVTLRCSSQSGHNTVSWYQQALGQGPQFIFQYYREEENGRGNFPPRFSGLQFPNYSSELNVNALELDDSALYLCASSYGRGNYGYTFGSGTRLTVV.